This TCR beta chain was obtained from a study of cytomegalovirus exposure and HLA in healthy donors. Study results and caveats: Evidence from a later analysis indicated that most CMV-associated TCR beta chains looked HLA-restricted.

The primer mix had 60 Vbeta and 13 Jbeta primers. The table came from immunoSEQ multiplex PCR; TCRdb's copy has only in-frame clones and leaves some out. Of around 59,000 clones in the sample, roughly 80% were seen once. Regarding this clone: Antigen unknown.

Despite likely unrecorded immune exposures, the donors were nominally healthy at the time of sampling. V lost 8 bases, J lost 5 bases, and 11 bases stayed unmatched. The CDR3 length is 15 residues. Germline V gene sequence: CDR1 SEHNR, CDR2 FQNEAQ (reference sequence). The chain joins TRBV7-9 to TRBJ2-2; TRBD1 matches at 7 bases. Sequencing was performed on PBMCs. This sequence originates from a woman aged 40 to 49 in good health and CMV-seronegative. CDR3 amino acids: CASLKTGSRTGELFF. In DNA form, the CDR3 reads TGTGCCAGCCTAAAGACAGGGAGCAGGACCGGGGAGCTGTTTTTT. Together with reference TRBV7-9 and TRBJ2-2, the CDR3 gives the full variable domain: DTGVSQNPRHKITKRGQNVTFRCDPISEHNRLYWYRQTLGQGPEFLTYFQNEAQLEKSRLLSDRFSAERPKGSFSTLEIQRTEQGDSAMYLCASLKTGSRTGELFFGEGSRLTVL.